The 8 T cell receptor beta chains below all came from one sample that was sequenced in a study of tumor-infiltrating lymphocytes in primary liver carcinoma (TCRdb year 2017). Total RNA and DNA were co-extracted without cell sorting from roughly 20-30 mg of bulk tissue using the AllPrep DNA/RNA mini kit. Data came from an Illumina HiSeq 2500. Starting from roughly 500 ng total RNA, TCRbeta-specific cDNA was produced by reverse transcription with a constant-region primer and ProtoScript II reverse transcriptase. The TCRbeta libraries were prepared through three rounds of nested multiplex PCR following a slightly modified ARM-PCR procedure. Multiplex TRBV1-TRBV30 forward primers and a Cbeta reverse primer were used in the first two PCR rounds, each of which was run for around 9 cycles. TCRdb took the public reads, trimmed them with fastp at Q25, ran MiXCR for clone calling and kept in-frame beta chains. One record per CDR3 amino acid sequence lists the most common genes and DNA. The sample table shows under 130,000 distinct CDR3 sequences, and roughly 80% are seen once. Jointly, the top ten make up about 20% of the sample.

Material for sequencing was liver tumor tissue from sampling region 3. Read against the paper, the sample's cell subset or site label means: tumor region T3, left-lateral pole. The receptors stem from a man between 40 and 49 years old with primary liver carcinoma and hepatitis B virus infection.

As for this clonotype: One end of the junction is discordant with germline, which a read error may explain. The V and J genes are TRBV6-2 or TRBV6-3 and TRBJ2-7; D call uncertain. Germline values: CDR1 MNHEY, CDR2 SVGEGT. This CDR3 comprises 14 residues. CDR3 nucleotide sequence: TGTGTCAGCAGCTCCCTAATTCACGACAACGAGCAGTACTTT. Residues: CVSSSLIHDNEQYF.

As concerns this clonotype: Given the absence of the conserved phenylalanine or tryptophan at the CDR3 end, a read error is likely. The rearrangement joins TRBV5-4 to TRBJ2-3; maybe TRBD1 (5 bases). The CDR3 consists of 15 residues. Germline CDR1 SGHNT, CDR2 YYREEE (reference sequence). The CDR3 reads CASSLAERGTDTQYI. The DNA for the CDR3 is TGTGCCAGCAGCTTGGCAGAAAGGGGTACAGATACACAGTATATT.

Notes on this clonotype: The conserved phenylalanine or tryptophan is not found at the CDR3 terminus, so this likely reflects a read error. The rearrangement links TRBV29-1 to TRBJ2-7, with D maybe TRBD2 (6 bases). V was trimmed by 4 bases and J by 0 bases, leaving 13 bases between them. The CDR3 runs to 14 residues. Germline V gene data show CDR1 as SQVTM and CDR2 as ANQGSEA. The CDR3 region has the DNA TGCAGCGTTGGGCCCGGGACTGGCTCCTACGAGCAGTACTGC. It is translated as CSVGPGTGSYEQYC.

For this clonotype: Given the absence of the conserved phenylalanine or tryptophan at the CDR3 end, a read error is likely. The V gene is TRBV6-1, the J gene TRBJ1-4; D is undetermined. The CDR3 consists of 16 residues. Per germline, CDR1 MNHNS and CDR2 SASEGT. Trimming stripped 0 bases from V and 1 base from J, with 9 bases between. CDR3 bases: TGTGCCAGCAGTGAAGCGGGTATTGGAACTAATGAAAAACTGTTTCTT. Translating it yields CASSEAGIGTNEKLFL.

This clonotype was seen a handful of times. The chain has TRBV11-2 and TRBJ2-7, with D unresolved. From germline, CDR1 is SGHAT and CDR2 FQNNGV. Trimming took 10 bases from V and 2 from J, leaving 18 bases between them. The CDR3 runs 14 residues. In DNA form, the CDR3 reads TGTGCCAACACCCGTGTGAGTTCCACCTACGAGCAGTACTTC. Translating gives CANTRVSSTYEQYF. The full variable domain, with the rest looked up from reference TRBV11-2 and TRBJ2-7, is EAGVAQSPRYKIIEKRQSVAFWCNPISGHATLYWYQQILGQGPKLLIQFQNNGVVDDSQLPKDRFSAERLKGVDSTLKIQPAKLEDSAVYLCANTRVSSTYEQYFGPGTRLTVT.

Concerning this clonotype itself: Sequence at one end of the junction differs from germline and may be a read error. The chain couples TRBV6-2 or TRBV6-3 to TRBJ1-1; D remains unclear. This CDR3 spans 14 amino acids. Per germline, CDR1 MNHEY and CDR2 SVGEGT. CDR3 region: CASTYRGAGTEVFF. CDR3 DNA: TGTGCCAGCACTTACCGGGGAGCTGGCACTGAAGTTTTCTTT.

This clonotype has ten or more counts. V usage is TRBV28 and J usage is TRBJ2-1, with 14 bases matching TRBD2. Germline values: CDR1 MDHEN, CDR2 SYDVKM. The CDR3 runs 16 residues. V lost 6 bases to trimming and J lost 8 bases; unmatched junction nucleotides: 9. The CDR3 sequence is CASSGLAGGLVDEQFF. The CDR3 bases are TGTGCCAGCAGCGGACTAGCGGGAGGTCTTGTGGATGAGCAGTTCTTC.

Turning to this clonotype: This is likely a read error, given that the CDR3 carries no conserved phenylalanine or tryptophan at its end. The CDR3 reads CASSPELGGAYNEQFL. In DNA, the CDR3 is TGCGCCAGCAGCCCGGAACTAGGGGGGGCTTACAATGAGCAGTTCTTA. The chain couples TRBV4-1 to TRBJ2-1, with D perhaps matching TRBD2 (7 bases). Germline V gene sequence: CDR1 MGHRA, CDR2 YSYEKL. CDR3 length equals 16 residues. Trimming took 4 bases from V and 4 from J, leaving 17 bases between them.